This TCR beta chain comes out of a study of T cell responses to AZD1222 COVID-19 vaccine. Trimming at V came to 1 base and at J to 8 bases, leaving 8 bases not matched to a gene. Germline CDR1 LGHNA, CDR2 YSLEER. CDR3 length: 16 residues. Only in-frame clones appear in the TCRdb table, and some are missing; sequencing was by immunoSEQ multiplex PCR. The sample records tens of thousands of clones, around 90% being singletons. The sample here was peripheral blood, taken on day 0 of MenACWY control vaccination. This chain links TRBV4-3 with TRBJ1-2; TRBD1 matches at 12 bases. The TCR comes from an adult in good health. CDR3 bases: TGCGCCAGCAGCCAAGTTGGGGGACAGGGGGCAGGGGGCTACACCTTC. Translating gives CASSQVGGQGAGGYTF.